These 19 T cell receptor beta chains share one sample of origin, sequenced in a study of shared clonotypes between healthy human individuals. CD45RO-negative CD8 cells positively selected for CCR7 made up the naive population, which excluded terminally differentiated effector memory CD45RA+ cells. TCRdb's table, derived via immunoSEQ multiplex PCR, lists solely in-frame clones and lacks some. The sample holds about 580,000 clones; 95% to 98% are singletons and the top ten take 0.3%. Sequencing used naive CD8+ T cells sorted from blood. The receptors shown here come from a man under 40 in good health.

This sequence joins TRBV28 and TRBJ2-1; 7 nucleotides match TRBD2. Germline-derived CDR1 and CDR2 are MDHEN and SYDVKM. This CDR3 spans 13 amino acids. Trimming removed 6 bases from V and 9 bases from J; junction bases left unmatched: 8. The CDR3 DNA is TGTGCCAGCAGCCAAACTAGCGCAGTTGAGCAGTTCTTC. This sequence encodes CASSQTSAVEQFF.

The chain combines TRBV4-3 with TRBJ2-1; TRBD2 might be the D (7 bases). The CDR3 has 16 residues. Trimming shortened V by 0 bases and J by 4 bases, and 13 bases separated the two germline ends. In germline, CDR1 is LGHNA, CDR2 YSLEER. This chain's CDR3 is CASSQDSKGGYNEQFF. In DNA form, the CDR3 reads TGCGCCAGCAGCCAAGACTCCAAGGGGGGGTACAATGAGCAGTTCTTC.

Details on this clone: The sample carries other DNA sequences with the same CDR3. This rearrangement joins TRBV11-3 to TRBJ2-3, with D unresolved. Deletions cut 1 base from V and 6 bases from J, with 8 bases between. This CDR3 has 13 amino acids. Germline V CDR1 and CDR2: SGHNT, YENEEA. In DNA form, the CDR3 reads TGTGCCAGCAGCTTAGCTCTGACGGATACGCAGTATTTT. Protein product: CASSLALTDTQYF.

This clone was picked up one time. CDR3 nucleotides: TGTGCCAGCAGCTTAGTTTTCGCGGGGGAGCTGTTTTTT. Its protein product is CASSLVFAGELFF. This chain uses TRBV7-8 with TRBJ2-2, with D hard to call. Trimming removed 1 base from V and 8 bases from J, with 8 bases in between. CDR3 length: 13 residues. Germline assignment: CDR1 SGHVS and CDR2 FQNEAQ.

The chain recombines TRBV27 with TRBJ2-1; D is perhaps TRBD2 (6 bases). Trimming left V 6 bases short and J 8 bases short, with 20 bases between. Germline-derived CDR1 and CDR2 are MNHEY and SMNVEV (reference sequence). This CDR3 contains 15 residues. Written as DNA, the CDR3 is TGTGCCAGCAGACTTGGGACTGTACAGTGGGATGAGCAGTTCTTC. Translating it yields CASRLGTVQWDEQFF.

The chain joins TRBV5-6 to TRBJ2-7; TRBD2 is a possible D gene (6 bases). Germline-derived CDR1 and CDR2 are SGHDT and YYEEEE. Trimming shortened V by 4 bases and J by 6 bases, and 20 bases separated the two germline ends. The CDR3 loop spans 15 amino acids. CDR3: CASSVGPTSFAEQYF. The CDR3 DNA reads as TGTGCCAGCAGCGTGGGACCGACTAGTTTCGCCGAGCAGTACTTC.

The CDR3 DNA is TGTGCCAGCAGTTTGACCGGGATCAGTCTTTACGAGCAGTACTTC. Its protein is CASSLTGISLYEQYF. The rearrangement joins TRBV27 to TRBJ2-7; possibly TRBD2 for D (5 bases). V was clipped by 3 bases and J by 4 bases, with 16 bases between them. Germline loops: CDR1 MNHEY, CDR2 SMNVEV (reference sequence). The CDR3 extends over 15 amino acids.

The chain links TRBV11-2 to TRBJ2-7; 7 bases align to TRBD1. Germline V gene lookup returns CDR1 SGHAT and CDR2 FQNNGV. Losses at the gene ends were 0 bases for V and 2 bases for J; bases not matched to a gene: 16. CDR3 length: 19 residues. The CDR3 DNA follows: TGTGCCAGCAGCTTAGATCTCCCCCAGGGGGACCTACTCACCTACGAGCAGTACTTC. Encoded protein: CASSLDLPQGDLLTYEQYF.

This sequence joins TRBV7-3 and TRBJ2-7; D assignment may be TRBD1 or TRBD2 (5 bases each). The V end was cut by 4 bases, the J end by 7 bases, with 23 bases between. Germline V gives CDR1 SGHTA, CDR2 FQGTGA. This CDR3 comprises 16 residues. CDR3 region: CASSWGRDPFKEEQYF. In nucleotides, the CDR3 is TGTGCCAGCAGCTGGGGACGGGACCCTTTTAAGGAAGAGCAGTACTTC.

CDR3 bases: TGTGCCAGCAGCTTATCATCAGACAGACCCTCTAACTATGGCTACACCTTC. This encodes CASSLSSDRPSNYGYTF. The V gene is TRBV7-9, the J gene TRBJ1-2; D is perhaps TRBD1 (5 bases). V lost 2 bases, J lost 0 bases, and 16 bases lay in between. The V gene's germline CDR1 is SEHNR and CDR2 FQNEAQ (reference sequence). The CDR3 is 17 residues long. Filled out from reference TRBV7-9 and TRBJ1-2, the complete variable domain reads DTGVSQNPRHKITKRGQNVTFRCDPISEHNRLYWYRQTLGQGPEFLTYFQNEAQLEKSRLLSDRFSAERPKGSFSTLEIQRTEQGDSAMYLCASSLSSDRPSNYGYTFGSGTRLTVV.

This clone was observed once. The chain links TRBV10-2 to TRBJ2-3; D perhaps matches TRBD2 (6 bases). V lost 0 bases, J lost 1 base, and 11 bases lay in between. CDR3 size: 16 residues. Per the germline V gene, CDR1 is WSHSY and CDR2 is SAAADI. CDR3 sequence (DNA): TGCGCCAGCAGTGAGTCGGTAGCGGAAGGCACAGATACGCAGTATTTT. It encodes CASSESVAEGTDTQYF.

This sequence joins TRBV4-3 and TRBJ2-1, with 8 bases aligning to TRBD2. Germline V gene data show CDR1 as LGHNA and CDR2 as YSLEER. Trimming took 8 bases from V and 9 from J; bases not matched to a gene: 9. This CDR3 is built from 13 residues. CDR3 loop: CASGGGSGGEQFF. The DNA of the CDR3 is TGCGCCAGCGGGGGTGGGAGCGGGGGTGAGCAGTTCTTC.

The CDR3 DNA is TGTGCCAGCAGCGAGAATGAGCAGTTCTTC. This codes for CASSENEQFF. This sequence joins TRBV9 and TRBJ2-1; D is undetermined. This CDR3 region has 10 residues. The V gene lost 3 bases and the J gene lost 7 bases, with 2 bases spanning the gap. CDR1 is SGDLS and CDR2 is YYNGEE in the germline V gene. Using reference TRBV9 and TRBJ2-1 for the parts outside the CDR3, the full variable domain is DSGVTQTPKHLITATGQRVTLRCSPRSGDLSVYWYQQSLDQGLQFLIQYYNGEERAKGNILERFSAQQFPDLHSELNLSSLELGDSALYFCASSENEQFFGPGTRLTVL.

This rearrangement joins TRBV27 to TRBJ2-7; a weak D match, TRBD1 (6 bases). This CDR3 comprises 12 residues. With 8 bases removed from V and 2 bases from J, the gap between germline ends came to 10 bases. Germline values: CDR1 MNHEY, CDR2 SMNVEV (reference sequence). CDR3 in DNA: TGTGCCAGCGGACAGTGGACCTACGAGCAGTACTTC. Translating gives CASGQWTYEQYF.

The chain employs TRBV19 and TRBJ2-1; TRBD2 might be the D (5 bases). V was clipped by 5 bases and J by 5 bases, with 13 bases between them. Germline V gene sequence: CDR1 LNHDA, CDR2 SQIVND (reference sequence). CDR3 length: 14 residues. CDR3 amino acids: CASSSPDSDNEQFF. CDR3 sequence (DNA): TGTGCCAGTAGTTCCCCGGACTCAGACAATGAGCAGTTCTTC.

For this clone: Its ends do not fully match the called genes, so a read error is possible. This chain links TRBV20-1 with TRBJ2-4; TRBD2 matches at 8 bases. Germline CDR1 is DFQATT and CDR2 is SNEGSKA (reference sequence). This CDR3 has 10 amino acids. This chain's CDR3 is CSARATSEHF. The CDR3 DNA reads as TGCAGTGCTAGAGCGACTAGCGAACACTTC.

The chain carries TRBV28 and TRBJ2-1, with 7 nucleotides matching TRBD1. The V gene's germline CDR1 is MDHEN and CDR2 SYDVKM. This CDR3 has 14 amino acids. J lost 5 bases, V lost 6 bases, and 7 bases had no gene match. CDR3 loop: CASRDREGDNEQFF. CDR3 coding DNA: TGTGCCAGCAGAGACAGGGAAGGAGACAATGAGCAGTTCTTC. The whole variable domain, remainder taken from reference TRBV28 and TRBJ2-1, is DVKVTQSSRYLVKRTGEKVFLECVQDMDHENMFWYRQDPGLGLRLIYFSYDVKMKEKGDIPEGYSVSREKKERFSLILESASTNQTSMYLCASRDREGDNEQFFGPGTRLTVL.

V usage is TRBV12-5 and J usage is TRBJ1-2, with D possibly being TRBD1 (5 bases). Germline V CDR1 and CDR2: LGHNT, FRNRAP. V was shortened by 5 bases and J by 6 bases, with 7 bases between the two germline ends. The CDR3 spans 11 residues. The CDR3 region has the DNA TGTGCTAGTGGTACAGGTAATGGCTACACCTTC. Translation gives CASGTGNGYTF.

The chain employs TRBV7-2 and TRBJ1-1; D is possibly TRBD1 (5 bases). CDR3 length: 15 residues. Germline-derived CDR1 and CDR2 are SGHTA and FQGNSA. V shed 2 bases and J shed 0 bases, with 10 bases lying between them. The DNA of the CDR3 is TGTGCCAGCAGCTTAAGGGGAGCCCTGAACACTGAAGCTTTCTTT. Amino acids: CASSLRGALNTEAFF.